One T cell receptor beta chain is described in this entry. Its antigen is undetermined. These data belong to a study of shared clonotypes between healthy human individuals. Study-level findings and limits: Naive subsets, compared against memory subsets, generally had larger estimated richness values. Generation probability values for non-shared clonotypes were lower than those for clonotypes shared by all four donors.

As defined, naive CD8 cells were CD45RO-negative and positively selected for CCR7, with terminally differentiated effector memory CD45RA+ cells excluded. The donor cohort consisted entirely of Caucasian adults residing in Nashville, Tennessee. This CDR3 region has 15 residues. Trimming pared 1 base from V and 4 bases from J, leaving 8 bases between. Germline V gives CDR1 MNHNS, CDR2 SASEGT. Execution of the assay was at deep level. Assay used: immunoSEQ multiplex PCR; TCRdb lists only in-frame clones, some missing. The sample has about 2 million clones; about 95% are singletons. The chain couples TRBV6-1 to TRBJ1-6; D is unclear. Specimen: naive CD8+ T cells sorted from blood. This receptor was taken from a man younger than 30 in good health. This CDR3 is CASSEVRGYNSPLHF. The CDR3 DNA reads TGTGCCAGCAGTGAAGTCCGGGGATATAATTCACCCCTCCACTTT.